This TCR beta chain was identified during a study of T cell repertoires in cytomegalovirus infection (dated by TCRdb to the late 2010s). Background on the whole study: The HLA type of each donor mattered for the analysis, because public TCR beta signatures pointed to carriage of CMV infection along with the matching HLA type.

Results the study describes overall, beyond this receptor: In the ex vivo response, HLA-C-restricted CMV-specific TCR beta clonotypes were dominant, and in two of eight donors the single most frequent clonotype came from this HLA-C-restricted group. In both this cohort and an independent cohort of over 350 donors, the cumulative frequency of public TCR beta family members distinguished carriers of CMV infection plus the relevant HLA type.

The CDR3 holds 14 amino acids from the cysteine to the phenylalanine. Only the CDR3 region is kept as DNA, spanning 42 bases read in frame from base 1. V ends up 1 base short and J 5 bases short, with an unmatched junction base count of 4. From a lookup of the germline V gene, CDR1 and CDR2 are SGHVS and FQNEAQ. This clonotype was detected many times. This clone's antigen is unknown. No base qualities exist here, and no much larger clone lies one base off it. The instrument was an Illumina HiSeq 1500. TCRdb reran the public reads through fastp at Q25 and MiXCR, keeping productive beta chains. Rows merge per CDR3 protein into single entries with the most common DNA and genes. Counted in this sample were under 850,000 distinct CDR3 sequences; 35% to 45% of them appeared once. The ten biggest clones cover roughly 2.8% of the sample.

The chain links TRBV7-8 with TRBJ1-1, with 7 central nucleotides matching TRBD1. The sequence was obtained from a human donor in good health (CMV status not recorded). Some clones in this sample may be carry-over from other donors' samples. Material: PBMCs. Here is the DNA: TGTGCCAGCAGCTTAGAGAAGGGGGCGACTGAAGCTTTCTTT. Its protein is CASSLEKGATEAFF.